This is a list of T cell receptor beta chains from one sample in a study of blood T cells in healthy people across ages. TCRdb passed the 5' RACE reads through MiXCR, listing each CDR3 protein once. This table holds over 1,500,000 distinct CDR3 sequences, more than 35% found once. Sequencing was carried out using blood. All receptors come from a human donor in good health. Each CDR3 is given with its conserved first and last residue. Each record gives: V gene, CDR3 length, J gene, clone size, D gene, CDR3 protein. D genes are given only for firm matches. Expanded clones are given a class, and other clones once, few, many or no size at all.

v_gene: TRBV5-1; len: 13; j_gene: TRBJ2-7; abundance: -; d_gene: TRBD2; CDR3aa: CAGSQRGGYEQYF
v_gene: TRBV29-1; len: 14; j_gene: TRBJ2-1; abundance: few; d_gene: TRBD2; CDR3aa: CSVGRRLAGNEQFF
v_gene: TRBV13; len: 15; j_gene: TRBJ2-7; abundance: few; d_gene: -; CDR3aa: CASSSRTGAAYEQYF
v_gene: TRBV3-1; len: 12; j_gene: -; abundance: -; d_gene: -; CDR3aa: CASSEYQYEQYF
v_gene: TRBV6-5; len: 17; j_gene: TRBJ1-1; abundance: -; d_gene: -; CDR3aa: CASTFLTGYIVNTEAFF
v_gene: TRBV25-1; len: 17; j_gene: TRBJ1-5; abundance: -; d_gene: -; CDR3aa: CASSEEVTVRSNQPQHF
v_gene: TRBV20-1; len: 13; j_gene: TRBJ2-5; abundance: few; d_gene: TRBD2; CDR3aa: CSALSGDSETQYF
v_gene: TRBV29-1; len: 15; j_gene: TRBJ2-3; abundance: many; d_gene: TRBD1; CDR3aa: CSVDPGTGVSDTQYF
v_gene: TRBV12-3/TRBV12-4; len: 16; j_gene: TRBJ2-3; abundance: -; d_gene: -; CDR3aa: CASSLVGRTSTDTQYF
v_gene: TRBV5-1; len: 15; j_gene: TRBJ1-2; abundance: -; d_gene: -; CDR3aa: CASSYTGWANYGYTF
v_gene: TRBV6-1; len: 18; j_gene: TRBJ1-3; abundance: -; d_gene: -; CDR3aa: CASSGEALSQGSGNTIYF
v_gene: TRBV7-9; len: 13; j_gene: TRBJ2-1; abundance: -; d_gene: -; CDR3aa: CASSFMGSTEQFF
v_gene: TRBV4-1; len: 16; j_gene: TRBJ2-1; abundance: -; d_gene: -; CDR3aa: CASSQQDIISYNEQFF
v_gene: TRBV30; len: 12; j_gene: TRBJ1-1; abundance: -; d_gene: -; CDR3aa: CAWSPHKEEAFF
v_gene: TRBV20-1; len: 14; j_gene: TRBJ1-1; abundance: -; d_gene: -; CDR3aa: CSATSVRGAAEAFF
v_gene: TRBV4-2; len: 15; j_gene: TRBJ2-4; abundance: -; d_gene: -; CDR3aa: CASSQEGFGEDIQYF
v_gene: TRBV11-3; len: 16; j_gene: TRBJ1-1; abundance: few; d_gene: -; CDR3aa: CASSLAPGTTNTEAFF
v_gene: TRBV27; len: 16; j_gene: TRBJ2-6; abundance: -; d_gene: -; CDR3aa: CASSRLRAAGANVLTF
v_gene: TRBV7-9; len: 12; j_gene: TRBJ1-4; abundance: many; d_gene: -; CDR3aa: CASSPRGEKLFF
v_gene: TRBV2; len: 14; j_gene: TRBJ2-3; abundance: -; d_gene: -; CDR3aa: CASKQGHLRDTQYF
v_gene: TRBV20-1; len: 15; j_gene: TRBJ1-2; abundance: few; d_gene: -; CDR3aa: CSARGQRSFGYGCTF
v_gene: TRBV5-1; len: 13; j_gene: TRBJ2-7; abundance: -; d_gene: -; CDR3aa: CASGLPNSYEQYF